This passage covers 16 T cell receptor beta chains from one sample sequenced in a study of CD8 T cells in ankylosing spondylitis. In TCRdb, the 5' RACE reads were re-called with MiXCR into one record per CDR3 protein. Among roughly 280,000 distinct CDR3 sequences listed, 15% to 25% were seen once. The sequenced sample consisted of blood, either unsorted or a sorted T cell fraction (not recorded which). All receptors derive from a male donor with ankylosing spondylitis or in good health (not recorded which).

V is TRBV5-1 and J is TRBJ2-3; TRBD2 matches 10 bases. J was trimmed by 2 bases and V by 3 bases; bases with no gene match: 12. CDR1 SGHRS and CDR2 YFSETQ come from the germline V gene. This CDR3 has 18 amino acids. CDR3 bases: TGCGCCAGCAGCTCTTTGCCACCTAGCGGGGGACCCACAGATACGCAGTATTTT. Protein product: CASSSLPPSGGPTDTQYF.

This clonotype was found many times. V gene TRBV20-1 combines with J gene TRBJ2-1; TRBD2 agrees at 9 bases. V shed 5 bases and J 3 bases; nucleotides not matched to a gene: 8. This CDR3 has 15 amino acids. CDR1 is DFQATT, CDR2 SNEGSKA, per germline (reference sequence). CDR3 bases: TGCAGTGCTGCCAAGACTAGCGGACACTACAATGAGCAGTTCTTC. Protein sequence: CSAAKTSGHYNEQFF.

The V call is TRBV20-1, the J call TRBJ2-7; TRBD1 might be the D (6 bases). The CDR3 runs 14 residues. The germline V gene has CDR1 DFQATT and CDR2 SNEGSKA (reference sequence). V was cut by 4 bases and J by 1 base, with 14 bases left in between. The CDR3: CSAIPDRFSYEQYV. CDR3 bases: TGCAGTGCTATCCCGGACAGATTTTCCTACGAGCAGTACGTC.

This clonotype has only a few counts. The chain is built from TRBV9 and TRBJ2-2, with TRBD2 matching 8 bases. The CDR3 has 16 amino acids. Unmatched junction bases numbered 3, after V lost 1 base and J lost 1 base. CDR1 is SGDLS and CDR2 is YYNGEE in the germline V gene. The CDR3 loop reads CASSVYGGVNTGELFF. Written as DNA, the CDR3 is TGTGCCAGCAGCGTATACGGGGGGGTGAACACCGGGGAGCTGTTTTTT.

CDR3 DNA: TGTGCCAGCAGCCAAGGGGGGCATAGGGCAGATACGCAGTATTTT. This sequence encodes CASSQGGHRADTQYF. V gene TRBV4-2 combines with J gene TRBJ2-3; the D gene is possibly TRBD1 (6 bases). The CDR3 is made up of 15 amino acids. Germline V gene data show CDR1 as LGHNA and CDR2 as YNFKEQ. The ends were cut back, 1 base at V and 4 bases at J, with 12 bases in the middle.

This clonotype was seen a few times. The chain couples TRBV4-1 to TRBJ2-1; the D is unclear. Looked up from germline, CDR1 is MGHRA and CDR2 is YSYEKL. The CDR3 is 17 residues long. V lost 3 bases to trimming and J lost 1 base, with 16 bases between them. For the CDR3, the DNA is TGCGCCAGCAGCCAGTATGAGGCAGGATCTTCCTACAATGAGCAGTTCTTC. It specifies CASSQYEAGSSYNEQFF.

The chain links TRBV10-3 to TRBJ2-1; D possibly corresponds to TRBD1 (5 bases). V lost 4 bases, J lost 7 bases, and 8 bases lay in between. The CDR3 consists of 12 residues. CDR1 is ENHRY and CDR2 is SYGVKD in the germline V gene. The CDR3 DNA reads as TGTGCCATCAGTGGGACAACTAATGAGCAGTTCTTC. It translates to CAISGTTNEQFF.

This clonotype was seen repeatedly, ten times or more. V usage is TRBV24-1 and J usage is TRBJ2-5; TRBD1 matches 7 bases. Germline-derived CDR1 and CDR2 are KGHDR and SFDVKD. This CDR3 has 15 residues. V shed 4 bases and J 7 bases; nucleotides not matched to a gene: 11. CDR3 sequence reads: CATSERGTAAGTQYF. In DNA form, the CDR3 reads TGTGCCACCAGTGAGAGAGGGACAGCAGCCGGGACCCAGTACTTC.

This sequence joins TRBV5-6 and TRBJ2-7, with D unresolved. V lost 0 bases, J lost 5 bases, and 3 bases lay in between. Germline V gives CDR1 SGHDT, CDR2 YYEEEE. The length of the CDR3 is 11 residues. The CDR3 DNA sequence: TGTGCCAGCAGCTTGGTCAACGAGCAGTACGTC. This encodes CASSLVNEQYV.

V usage is TRBV4-2 and J usage is TRBJ1-1; 8 bases match TRBD1. The junction had 16 bases not matched to a gene; V was cut back by 10 bases and J by 6 bases. The CDR3 length is 15 residues. Germline lookup yields CDR1 LGHNA and CDR2 YNFKEQ. The CDR3 nucleotides are TGTGCCAACACCGACAGGGGACGGAATAGCGCTGAAGCTTTCTTT. Translating gives CANTDRGRNSAEAFF.

V is TRBV7-6 and J is TRBJ2-6; D may correspond to TRBD1 or TRBD2 (5 bases each). Trimming removed 1 base from V and 4 bases from J, with 11 bases in between. The CDR3 has 16 residues. The V gene's germline CDR1 is SGHVS and CDR2 FNYEAQ. CDR3 nucleotide sequence: TGTGCCAGCAGCTTAGTTTCGGGGCTAGGGGCCAACGTCCTGACTTTC. Residues: CASSLVSGLGANVLTF.

The chain joins TRBV20-1 to TRBJ1-4; D uncertain. Germline CDR1 DFQATT, CDR2 SNEGSKA (reference sequence). The CDR3 covers 14 residues. The V gene lost 0 bases and the J gene lost 5 bases, with 10 bases spanning the gap. For the CDR3, the DNA is TGCAGTGCTAGAGATGGGTTTCCCAATGAAAAACTGTTTTTT. This gives the protein CSARDGFPNEKLFF.

This clonotype has more than one count but fewer than ten. This sequence joins TRBV5-1 and TRBJ2-1; 8 bases map to TRBD2. Trimming took 6 bases from V and 1 from J; bases not matched to a gene: 9. This CDR3 region has 16 residues. Looked up from germline, CDR1 is SGHRS and CDR2 is YFSETQ. CDR3 DNA sequence: TGCGCCAGCAACATCCGGGGGGGGTTTTCCTACAATGAGCAGTTCTTC. This encodes CASNIRGGFSYNEQFF.

This clonotype was seen ten or more times. The chain is built from TRBV20-1 and TRBJ2-1, with 11 bases lining up with TRBD1. This CDR3 spans 14 amino acids. V lost 3 bases, J lost 3 bases, and 1 base stayed unmatched. The V gene's germline CDR1 is DFQATT and CDR2 SNEGSKA (reference sequence). CDR3 sequence reads: CSARDRGLYNEQFF. CDR3 coding DNA: TGCAGTGCTAGGGACAGGGGGCTCTACAATGAGCAGTTCTTC.

This clonotype came up once. V and J are TRBV4-2 and TRBJ2-1; D tentatively fits TRBD1 or TRBD2 (5 bases each). Between the trimmed V and J ends, which lost 7 bases and 6 bases, there was a span of 16 bases. Germline CDR1 and CDR2: LGHNA and YNFKEQ. The CDR3 is made up of 14 amino acids. CDR3 residues: CASTTGQGSNEQFF. CDR3 in DNA: TGTGCCAGCACTACGGGGCAGGGAAGCAATGAGCAGTTCTTC.

This clonotype has just a few counts. V usage is TRBV5-1 and J usage is TRBJ1-1, with D possibly matching TRBD1 (6 bases). Germline CDR1 reads SGHRS; CDR2 reads YFSETQ. This CDR3 is built from 14 residues. V was pared by 6 bases and J by 2 bases, with 14 bases between. Written as DNA, the CDR3 is TGCGCCAGCACCCCCCAACAGGGAAACACTGAAGCTTTCTTT. It specifies CASTPQQGNTEAFF.